This T cell receptor beta chain was found in a study of human T cells and chemical hapten exposure. Via MiXCR, TCRdb re-called the RACE reads, giving one row per CDR3 protein. The sample contains 350,000 to 400,000 distinct CDR3 sequences, 4.5% to 6% of which appear only once. Many counts were recorded for this clonotype. The time point was: pre-sensitization, week 0. The treatment: therapeutic diphenylcyclopropenone sensitization with weekly scalp DPC. The CDR3 contains 13 residues. CDR1 and CDR2 from the germline V gene are SGHRS and YFSETQ. V gave up 5 bases and J gave up 6 bases, with 14 bases separating them.

The chain employs TRBV5-1 and TRBJ1-2; D unclear. Material: whole blood, obtained in connection with sensitization to the hapten diphenylcyclopropenone (DPC). The TCR originated in a woman in her forties or fifties with alopecia areata. Some clones in this sample may be carry-over from other donors' samples. The CDR3 DNA reads as TGCGCCAGCAGGAGGCAGGTGTGGGATGGCTACACCTTC. This codes for CASRRQVWDGYTF.